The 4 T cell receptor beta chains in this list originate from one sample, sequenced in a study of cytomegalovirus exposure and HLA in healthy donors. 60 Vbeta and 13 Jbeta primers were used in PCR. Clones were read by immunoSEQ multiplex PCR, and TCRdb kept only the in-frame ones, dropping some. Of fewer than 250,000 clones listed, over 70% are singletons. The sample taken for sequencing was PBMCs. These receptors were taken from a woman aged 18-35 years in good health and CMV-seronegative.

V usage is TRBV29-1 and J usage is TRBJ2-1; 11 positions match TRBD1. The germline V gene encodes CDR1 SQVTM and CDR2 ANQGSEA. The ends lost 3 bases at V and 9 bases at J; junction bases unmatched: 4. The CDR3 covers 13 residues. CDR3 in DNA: TGCAGCGTTGACCGGACAGGGGGCTTTGAGCAGTTCTTC. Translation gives CSVDRTGGFEQFF.

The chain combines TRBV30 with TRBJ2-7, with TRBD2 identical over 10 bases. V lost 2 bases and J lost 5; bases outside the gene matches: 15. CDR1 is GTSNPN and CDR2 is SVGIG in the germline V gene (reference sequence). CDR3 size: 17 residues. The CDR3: CAWSPSPSGRAYDEQYF. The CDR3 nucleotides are TGTGCCTGGAGTCCTTCCCCAAGCGGGAGGGCCTACGACGAGCAGTACTTC.

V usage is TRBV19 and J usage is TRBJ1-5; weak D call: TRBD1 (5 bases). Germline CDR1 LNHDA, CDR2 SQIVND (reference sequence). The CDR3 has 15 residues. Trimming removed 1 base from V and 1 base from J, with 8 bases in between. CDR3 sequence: CASSIAGGSNQPQHF. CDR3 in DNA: TGTGCCAGTAGTATAGCCGGGGGAAGCAATCAGCCCCAGCATTTT.

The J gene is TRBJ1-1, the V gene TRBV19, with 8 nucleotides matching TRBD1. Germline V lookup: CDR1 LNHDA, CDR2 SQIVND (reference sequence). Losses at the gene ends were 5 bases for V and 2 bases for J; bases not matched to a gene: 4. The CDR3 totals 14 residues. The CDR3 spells CASSPGTGNTEAFF. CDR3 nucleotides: TGTGCCAGTAGTCCAGGGACAGGCAACACTGAAGCTTTCTTT.